This entry features one T cell receptor (beta chain) sequence. This CDR3 has 15 amino acids. Germline values: CDR1 MNHEY, CDR2 SVGAGI. Trimming shortened V by 2 bases and J by 2 bases, and 10 bases separated the two germline ends. Samples came from patients with localized non-small cell lung adenocarcinoma. MiXCR, run by TCRdb on the PCR reads, gives a single entry per CDR3 protein. Of under 20,000 distinct CDR3 sequences listed, about 43% were seen once; the top ten hold approximately 18%. This specimen belongs to a study of CD4 and CD8 cells across lung adenocarcinoma regions. The sample comprised CD4+ T cells from the margin of a lung tumor. The TCR sequence derives from a male donor with lung adenocarcinoma. The CD4 and CD8 labels of this study may be unreliable. The chain has TRBV6-5 and TRBJ1-3; D is perhaps TRBD1 (5 bases). CDR3: CASSYLQGTGNTIYF. CDR3 coding DNA: TGTGCCAGCAGTTACCTCCAGGGAACTGGAAACACCATATATTTT.